Listed here are 15 T cell receptor beta chains from one sample, sequenced in a study of regulatory T cells in long-lasting Graves disease (dated by TCRdb to 2020 to 2023). Library construction relied on multiplex PCR. The instrument given in TCRdb is Illumina HiSeq 4000. iRepertoire HTBI primers and Arm-PCR amplification of CDR3 regions were used to construct TCR beta libraries. TCRdb trimmed the raw reads at Q25, called clones with MiXCR and kept productive beta chains. Entries that share a CDR3 protein sequence are merged under the most common genes and DNA. The sample has 550,000 to 650,000 distinct CDR3 sequences on record, approximately 16% of them singletons. The ten biggest clones cover around 12% of the sample. The time point label corresponds to: newly diagnosed GD, antithyroid drugs for less than 3 months. For both TCR sequencing and RNA sequencing, RNA was extracted from PBMCs in TRIzol.

The same sample was also studied in work on T cells in Graves' hyperthyroidism and ophthalmopathy.

This specimen was peripheral blood mononuclear cells (PBMCs), taken at new diagnosis, from a patient treated with antithyroid drugs. The receptors stem from a man younger than 30 with Graves disease. Donor details come from another sample of the same person, matched by shared clones.

The sample holds many counts of this clonotype. The genes are TRBV30 and TRBJ1-2; no firm D call. This CDR3 has 11 residues. Trimming pared 0 bases from V and 7 bases from J, leaving 6 bases between. Per the germline V gene, CDR1 is GTSNPN and CDR2 is SVGIG (reference sequence). The CDR3 is CAWSVNPGYTF. CDR3 DNA: TGTGCCTGGAGTGTAAACCCTGGCTACACCTTC.

A remark on this clonotype: A read error may be the cause here, since a much bigger clone is one base away. The chain joins TRBV2 to TRBJ2-7; D call uncertain. This CDR3 has 11 amino acids. Germline-derived CDR1 and CDR2 are SNHLY and FYNNEI. Trimming took 8 bases from V and 6 from J, leaving 11 bases between them. The CDR3 nucleotides read TGTGCCAGCGGCCGCTGGGGCGAGCAGTACTTC. This gives the protein CASGRWGEQYF.

The gene calls are TRBV20-1 and TRBJ2-7; 14 bases are shared with TRBD2. The germline V gene has CDR1 DFQATT and CDR2 SNEGSKA (reference sequence). The CDR3 is 17 amino acids. J was trimmed by 2 bases and V by 1 base; bases with no gene match: 7. The CDR3, as DNA: TGCAGTGCTAGAGGGGGGACTAGCGGGAGCCCCGCCTACGAGCAGTACTTC. This codes for CSARGGTSGSPAYEQYF.

This clonotype was recorded many times. This rearrangement joins TRBV27 to TRBJ2-7; 8 bases fit TRBD1. CDR3 length equals 14 residues. The germline V gene has CDR1 MNHEY and CDR2 SMNVEV (reference sequence). The V segment lost 4 bases and the J segment 6 bases; nucleotides outside the gene matches: 8. The CDR3 here is CASSSRQGKGEQYF. CDR3 DNA sequence: TGTGCCAGCAGTTCGCGACAGGGGAAGGGCGAGCAGTACTTC.

At least ten counts were recorded for this clonotype. The DNA of the CDR3 is TGTGCCAGCACCAAATCGGGGGGCTCCTACAATGAGCAGTTCTTC. Its translation: CASTKSGGSYNEQFF. The gene calls are TRBV12-3 or TRBV12-4 and TRBJ2-1; 7 positions agree with TRBD2. The CDR3 length is 15 residues. Germline trimming cut 7 bases from V and 0 bases from J; bases unmatched to any gene: 6.

This clonotype was detected ten times or more. The J gene is TRBJ2-1, the V gene TRBV27, with TRBD1 identical over 7 bases. The germline V gene has CDR1 MNHEY and CDR2 SMNVEV (reference sequence). There are 14 residues in the CDR3. Trimming removed 4 bases from V and 7 bases from J; junction bases left unmatched: 7. The CDR3 region has the DNA TGTGCCAGCAGTTGGTTAGGGGGCAGGAATGAGCAGTTCTTC. Translated, it gives CASSWLGGRNEQFF.

The chain has TRBV19 and TRBJ2-1; TRBD2 matches at 10 bases. Trimming removed 4 bases from V and 8 bases from J; junction bases left unmatched: 5. Germline CDR1 is LNHDA and CDR2 is SQIVND (reference sequence). CDR3 length equals 14 residues. The DNA of the CDR3 is TGTGCCAGTAGTACTAGCGGGAGTAGGGATGAGCAGTTCTTC. Its protein is CASSTSGSRDEQFF.

This clonotype has just a few counts. This chain uses TRBV29-1 with TRBJ1-1; D gene ambiguous. The V end was cut by 3 bases, the J end by 1 base, with 15 bases between. Germline values: CDR1 SQVTM, CDR2 ANQGSEA. The CDR3 runs 15 residues. The CDR3 sequence is CSVDIHGRPNTEAFF. The CDR3 region has the DNA TGCAGCGTTGATATTCATGGCAGGCCGAACACTGAAGCTTTCTTT.

The genes are TRBV3-1 and TRBJ1-4; the D is unclear. The V end lost 1 base, the J end lost 4 bases, and 7 bases lay between the germline ends. CDR3 size: 14 residues. The germline CDR1 and CDR2 sequences are LGHDT and YNNKEL (reference sequence). The CDR3 sequence: CASSQGPLNEKLFF. The CDR3, as DNA: TGTGCCAGCAGCCAAGGACCGCTTAATGAAAAACTGTTTTTT.

This chain uses TRBV6-2 or TRBV6-3 with TRBJ1-1; possibly TRBD1 for D (6 bases). V was trimmed by 2 bases and J by 1 base, leaving 11 bases between them. CDR3 length equals 15 residues. CDR1 and CDR2 (germline): MNHEY, SVGEGT. CDR3 coding DNA: TGTGCCAGCAGTTACAGACAGGTCACGAACACTGAAGCTTTCTTT. It specifies CASSYRQVTNTEAFF.

This clonotype appeared a few times. The chain recombines TRBV20-1 with TRBJ2-1, with TRBD1 matching 9 bases. Germline CDR1 is DFQATT and CDR2 is SNEGSKA (reference sequence). The CDR3 has 21 residues. V lost 2 bases to trimming and J lost 0 bases; unmatched junction nucleotides: 20. The CDR3 loop reads CSARSGGTGTGTSRSYNEQFF. The CDR3, as DNA: TGCAGTGCTAGATCGGGTGGGACCGGGACAGGGACCTCCCGCTCCTACAATGAGCAGTTCTTC.

The chain employs TRBV3-1 and TRBJ2-1, with 7 bases fitting TRBD2. J gave up 0 bases and V 0 bases, and 5 bases lay outside the gene matches. Germline CDR1 reads LGHDT; CDR2 reads YNNKEL (reference sequence). The CDR3 contains 17 residues. This CDR3 is CASSQDLAGYSYNEQFF. CDR3 bases: TGTGCCAGCAGCCAAGATTTAGCGGGTTACTCCTACAATGAGCAGTTCTTC.

This clonotype was seen ten or more times. This sequence joins TRBV11-2 and TRBJ2-7; 7 positions agree with TRBD2. The CDR3 length is 16 residues. CDR1 is SGHAT and CDR2 is FQNNGV in the germline V gene. V lost 2 bases, J lost 1 base, and 8 bases stayed unmatched. The CDR3 sequence: CASSLLGGSLSYEQYF. The DNA of the CDR3 is TGTGCCAGCAGCTTATTGGGCGGGAGCCTATCCTACGAGCAGTACTTC.

The rearrangement links TRBV5-6 to TRBJ1-2, with D maybe TRBD1 (6 bases). The CDR3 consists of 15 residues. The ends were cut back, 4 bases at V and 0 bases at J, with 13 bases in the middle. Germline CDR1 reads SGHDT; CDR2 reads YYEEEE. CDR3 loop: CASSLTDRPNYGYTF. In DNA form, the CDR3 reads TGTGCCAGCAGCCTCACGGACAGACCTAACTATGGCTACACCTTC.

This clonotype showed up just a few times. This chain uses TRBV20-1 with TRBJ2-7; 8 nucleotides line up with TRBD1. The CDR3 is made up of 15 amino acids. Germline lookup yields CDR1 DFQATT and CDR2 SNEGSKA (reference sequence). Unmatched junction bases numbered 12, after V lost 1 base and J lost 7 bases. Here the CDR3 reads CSARAPSQGANEQYF. CDR3 in DNA: TGCAGTGCTAGAGCCCCGTCCCAGGGGGCGAATGAGCAGTACTTC.